This T cell receptor beta chain emerged from a study of blood T cell repertoires in COVID-19. Study-level information: T cells, B-cell-depleted T cells, or PBMCs provided the cDNA or gDNA that served as material.

Assay: immunoSEQ multiplex PCR; the TCRdb copy retains only in-frame clones and omits some. The table records approximately 200,000 clones, around 81% of them present only once. The CDR3 has 15 residues. V shed 4 bases, J shed 3 bases, and the junction held 5 bases outside the gene matches. CDR1 and CDR2 from the germline V gene are MNHEY and SMNVEV (reference sequence). This TCR derives from a woman in her twenties or thirties who had recovered from COVID-19. Sequencing used peripheral blood. The J gene is TRBJ2-2, the V gene TRBV27; TRBD1 matches at 7 bases. CDR3 sequence (DNA): TGTGCCAGCAGTTCGCTGGGACAGTACACCGGGGAGCTGTTTTTT. It codes for CASSSLGQYTGELFF.